The present TCR beta chain was sequenced within a study of shared T cell receptors in the human thymus. The data were produced by immunoSEQ multiplex PCR, yet TCRdb's version contains in-frame clones alone and is incomplete. Among 700,000 or so clones listed, around 85% were seen once. This clone was seen a single time. The CDR3 totals 14 residues. V lost 8 bases, J lost 1 base, and 14 bases lay in between. Germline loops: CDR1 SEHNR, CDR2 FQNEAQ (reference sequence). These same data were also listed under a study on human thymus T cells. This second study says: Unrelated people showed highly overlapping thymic repertoires, related research reported.

This TCR was sampled from a girl under three years old with a congenital heart defect. This chain links TRBV7-9 with TRBJ1-1; D may be TRBD1 (5 bases). The sample consisted of thymocytes. The CDR3 loop reads CASPLTEKNTEAFF. CDR3 in DNA: TGTGCCAGCCCTTTGACAGAAAAGAACACTGAAGCTTTCTTT. The full variable domain, rest sourced from reference TRBV7-9 and TRBJ1-1, is DTGVSQNPRHKITKRGQNVTFRCDPISEHNRLYWYRQTLGQGPEFLTYFQNEAQLEKSRLLSDRFSAERPKGSFSTLEIQRTEQGDSAMYLCASPLTEKNTEAFFGQGTRLTVV.